The 8 T cell receptor beta chains given below trace back to one sample, sequenced in a study of T cells in Graves' hyperthyroidism and ophthalmopathy. RNA transcripts provided the source from which TCR beta CDR3 regions were amplified. When the TCR CDR3 underwent first-round RT-PCR, the HTBI primer set was used. TCRdb re-called the multiplex PCR reads with MiXCR, one entry per CDR3 protein. This table has 550,000 to 600,000 distinct CDR3 sequences, approximately 15% appearing once. Sequenced material: blood. These receptors all come from a woman aged 18 to 35 with Graves' ophthalmopathy.

This clonotype occurred many times. The V and J genes are TRBV7-8 and TRBJ2-1, with 9 bases fitting TRBD2. Trimming at V came to 1 base and at J to 3 bases, leaving 4 bases not matched to a gene. CDR3 length: 16 residues. The germline CDR1 and CDR2 sequences are SGHVS and FQNEAQ. For the CDR3, the DNA is TGTGCCAGCAGCTTAGGTAGCGGGAGCGGCTACAATGAGCAGTTCTTC. Protein: CASSLGSGSGYNEQFF.

The CDR3 is CASSIDPRSLTDTF. CDR3 bases: TGTGCCAGTAGTATAGATCCTAGGTCTCTCACCGACACCTTC. The rearrangement uses TRBV19 and TRBJ1-2; D gene ambiguous. The CDR3 loop spans 14 amino acids. The germline CDR1 and CDR2 sequences are LNHDA and SQIVND (reference sequence). The V and J ends lost 0 bases and 12 bases respectively, with 17 bases between them.

This chain connects TRBV27 to TRBJ2-1, with 13 bases lining up with TRBD2. Trimming took 1 base from V and 7 from J; bases not matched to a gene: 10. Per the germline V gene, CDR1 is MNHEY and CDR2 is SMNVEV (reference sequence). The CDR3 is 18 residues long. DNA of the CDR3: TGTGCCAGCAGTTTATGGCCGCGACTAGCGGGAGGTAGAAATGAGCAGTTCTTC. As protein: CASSLWPRLAGGRNEQFF.

V usage is TRBV2 and J usage is TRBJ2-2, with no clear D. CDR1 and CDR2 (germline): SNHLY, FYNNEI. CDR3 length: 13 amino acids. V lost 7 bases and J lost 6, with 12 bases in between. Written as DNA, the CDR3 is TGTGCCAGCACCTCTAGTTCCGCCGGGGAGCTGTTTTTT. Translation: CASTSSSAGELFF. Together with reference TRBV2 and TRBJ2-2, the CDR3 gives the full variable domain: EPEVTQTPSHQVTQMGQEVILRCVPISNHLYFYWYRQILGQKVEFLVSFYNNEISEKSEIFDDQFSVERPDGSNFTLKIRSTKLEDSAMYFCASTSSSAGELFFGEGSRLTVL.

This clonotype has only a few counts. The V and J genes are TRBV28 and TRBJ1-4; D possibly corresponds to TRBD1 (6 bases). Germline CDR1 and CDR2: MDHEN and SYDVKM. The germline V and J ends were trimmed by 0 bases and 5 bases, with 13 bases remaining between them. This CDR3 is 16 amino acids long. CDR3 sequence reads: CASSLWGGGANEKLFF. CDR3 nucleotide sequence: TGTGCCAGCAGTTTATGGGGGGGGGGGGCAAATGAAAAACTGTTTTTT.

J is TRBJ1-1 and V is TRBV9; perhaps TRBD1 as D (5 bases). The germline V gene has CDR1 SGDLS and CDR2 YYNGEE. Deletions cut 0 bases from V and 3 bases from J, with 21 bases between. The CDR3 runs to 18 residues. The CDR3 sequence: CASSVAGRILALDTEAFF. Here the CDR3 DNA reads TGTGCCAGCAGCGTAGCAGGGCGGATCCTGGCCTTGGACACTGAAGCTTTCTTT.

This clonotype was seen at least ten times. The chain combines TRBV7-2 with TRBJ1-2; 9 nucleotides align to TRBD1. J gave up 7 bases and V 5 bases, and 5 bases lay outside the gene matches. The CDR3 spans 13 residues. The germline V gene encodes CDR1 SGHTA and CDR2 FQGNSA. This CDR3 is CASSARQGGGYTF. The CDR3 DNA follows: TGTGCCAGCAGCGCCCGACAGGGGGGTGGCTACACCTTC. Based on the CDR3 plus reference TRBV7-2 and TRBJ1-2, the full variable domain is GAGVSQSPSNKVTEKGKDVELRCDPISGHTALYWYRQSLGQGLEFLIYFQGNSAPDKSGLPSDRFSAERTGGSVSTLTIQRTQQEDSAVYLCASSARQGGGYTFGSGTRLTVV.

The chain has TRBV25-1 and TRBJ1-6, with a weak D call TRBD1 (5 bases). From germline, CDR1 is MGHDK and CDR2 SYGVNS. V gave up 0 bases and J gave up 7 bases, with 7 bases separating them. The CDR3 is 14 residues long. CDR3 DNA sequence: TGTGCCAGCAGTGAATACGGGGGGAATTCACCCCTCCACTTT. It encodes CASSEYGGNSPLHF.